Listed below are T cell receptor beta chains from one sample, sequenced in a study of blood T cell repertoires in COVID-19. TCRdb keeps only in-frame clones here, not all; method: immunoSEQ multiplex PCR. The sample lists some 78,000 clones; about 83% were seen once. Material for sequencing was peripheral blood. The receptors shown here come from a woman older than 75 with active or convalescent COVID-19. Each CDR3 is given with its conserved first and last residue. A D gene is named only where the DNA matches it firmly. The size entry is marked missing in some rows and otherwise reads once, few, many or a size class.

>TRBJ1-5|TRBD1|TRBV6-5|few
TGTGCCAGCAGTTACTCTGGACAGGGGGGATTTCAGCCCCAGCATTTT
CASSYSGQGGFQPQHF
>TRBJ1-1|-|TRBV30|-
TGTGCCTGGGCCGTGGCCACTGAAGCTTTCTTT
CAWAVATEAFF
>TRBJ2-5|-|TRBV7-9|-
TGTGCCAGCAGCTTACCTCTCGGGGGAGAGACCCAGTACTTC
CASSLPLGGETQYF
>TRBJ1-1|TRBD1|TRBV7-8|-
TGTGCCAGCAGCCAACCGGGACAGCACACTGAAGCTTTCTTT
CASSQPGQHTEAFF
>TRBJ2-1|TRBD2|TRBV5-1|once
TGCGCCAGCATGGGACTAGCGGGAGGGCCTGGTGAGCAGTTCTTC
CASMGLAGGPGEQFF
>TRBJ2-3|TRBD2|TRBV7-9|-
TGTGCCAGCAGCTCTGGACTAGCGGGGGGGTCAGATACGCAGTATTTT
CASSSGLAGGSDTQYF
>TRBJ2-7|TRBD2|TRBV28|-
TGTGCCAGCAGTGGGGGGACTAGCGGTTACGAGCAGTACTTC
CASSGGTSGYEQYF
>TRBJ2-3|-|TRBV7-9|-
TGTGCCAGCAGCTTAGCTGTTCAGGCTACCACAGATACGCAGTATTTT
CASSLAVQATTDTQYF
>TRBJ1-6|-|TRBV9|-
TGTGCCAGCAGCCCCCGACAGTCTGATTCACCCCTCCACTTT
CASSPRQSDSPLHF
>TRBJ1-1|-|TRBV3-1/TRBV3-2|-
TGTGCCAGCAGCCAAGACAGGGGTACTGAAGCTTTCTTT
CASSQDRGTEAFF
>TRBJ2-3|TRBD1|TRBV5-1|-
TGCGCCAGCAGCTTGGACAGGGGAGGCACAGATACGCAGTATTTT
CASSLDRGGTDTQYF
>TRBJ1-2|TRBD1|TRBV9|-
TGTGCCAGCAGCGCCACAAACAGGGGAAACTATGGCTACACCTTC
CASSATNRGNYGYTF
>TRBJ1-5|TRBD1|TRBV16|-
TGTGCCAGCAGCCACCTCGGACAGGGGGCTCTGCAGCCCCAGCATTTT
CASSHLGQGALQPQHF
>TRBJ2-7|-|TRBV9|-
TGTGCCAGCAGCGTAGGGGACACAGGGCCAACCTACGAGCAGTACTTC
CASSVGDTGPTYEQYF
>TRBJ2-3|TRBD1|TRBV2|once
TGTGCCAGCATAGAGACAGGGGTCCCAGATACGCAGTATTTT
CASIETGVPDTQYF
>TRBJ2-4|-|TRBV7-2|-
TGTGCCAGCAGCGCCTCAGGGGCATCTTACATTCAGTACTTC
CASSASGASYIQYF
>TRBJ2-1|TRBD2|TRBV7-3|-
TGTGCCAGCAGCCCGCCGGGACTAAGGAATGAGCAGTTCTTC
CASSPPGLRNEQFF
>TRBJ1-1|TRBD1|TRBV7-2|-
TGTGCCAGCAGCTTAGCCCCGACAGGGAACTTGGCGCTTCCTTTCTTT
CASSLAPTGNLALPFF
>TRBJ1-4|-|TRBV19|-
TGTGCCAGTAGTATCACCCCCCCCGAAGGTCAACGGGGAAAACTGTTTTTT
CASSITPPEGQRGKLFF
>TRBJ1-2|-|TRBV7-2|-
TGTGCCAGCAGCTTAGCCAGATATACCTATGGCTACACCTTC
CASSLARYTYGYTF
>TRBJ1-5|-|TRBV6-5|-
TGTGCCAGCAGTCGCGACACTCAGCCCCAGCATTTT
CASSRDTQPQHF
>TRBJ2-2|TRBD2|TRBV18|-
TGTGCCAGCTCACGCGGTAGCGGGAGTGGCACCGGGGAGCTGTTTTTT
CASSRGSGSGTGELFF
>TRBJ2-5|-|TRBV7-2|-
TGTGCCAGCAGCTTAGGGCTGACACTTCAGGGGGAGACCCAGTACTTC
CASSLGLTLQGETQYF
>TRBJ2-3|-|TRBV3-1/TRBV3-2|-
TGTGCCAGCAGCCAAGCAGGAACAGATACGCAGTATTTT
CASSQAGTDTQYF
>TRBJ2-3|TRBD2|TRBV9|-
TGTGCCAGCAGCGGCGGACTAGCGGGGGGAGGAGATACGCAGTATTTT
CASSGGLAGGGDTQYF
>TRBJ2-3|TRBD1|TRBV11-2|-
TGTGCCAGCAGCACGAGGGACAGGGACACAGATACGCAGTATTTT
CASSTRDRDTDTQYF
>TRBJ1-4|-|TRBV11-2|-
TGTGCCAGCAGCTCGGGTAGCGGGAATGAAAAACTGTTTTTT
CASSSGSGNEKLFF
>TRBJ2-1|TRBD2|TRBV27|-
TGTGCCAGCAGTTTATCCAGCGGTAGCGGGCACCCTAGTGAGCAGTTCTTC
CASSLSSGSGHPSEQFF
>TRBJ2-5|TRBD2|TRBV19|-
TGTGCCAGTAGTCCAGCGGGACTAGTCCAAGAGACCCAGTACTTC
CASSPAGLVQETQYF
>TRBJ2-1|-|TRBV27|-
TGTGCCAGCCAGCAGTTCAGACACAGCTACAATGAGCAGTTCTTC
CASQQFRHSYNEQFF
>TRBJ2-1|-|TRBV19|-
TGTGCCAGCCAATTGATGAGCTCCTACAATGAGCAGTTCTTC
CASQLMSSYNEQFF
>TRBJ1-4|-|TRBV5-1|-
TGCGCCAGCAGCCCGACGGTGGGGGGTGAAAAACTGTTTTTT
CASSPTVGGEKLFF
>TRBJ2-1|TRBD2|TRBV5-4|-
TGTGCCAGCAGCTTGGGAGCGGGGGGCAGGTACAATGAGCAGTTCTTC
CASSLGAGGRYNEQFF
>TRBJ2-1|TRBD1|TRBV3-1/TRBV3-2|-
TGTGCCAGCAGCCAAGAAGGCGGACAGGGGCATGAGCAGTTCTTC
CASSQEGGQGHEQFF
>TRBJ2-1|TRBD1|TRBV9|once
TGTGCCAGCAGCCCCACGACAGGGGCGGTGGACAATGAGCAGTTCTTC
CASSPTTGAVDNEQFF